This note documents a single T cell receptor beta chain sequence. Its antigen is as yet unknown. This entry comes from a study of OX40 agonist ivuxolimab in advanced cancers. Turning to the study itself: In this trial design, patients received ivuxolimab intravenously at 0.01 to 10 mg/kg every 2 weeks. Partial responses occurred in three patients (one hepatocellular carcinoma, two cutaneous melanoma).

Notes on the study in general: Certain nonresponders likewise exhibited a low normalized T-cell clonal expansion. In the expanded peripheral T cells, antigen specificity was never determined.

Method: immunoSEQ multiplex PCR; TCRdb's copy keeps in-frame clones and lacks some. The table has roughly 38,000 clones, approximately 78% seen once. This CDR3 is built from 17 residues. CDR1 and CDR2 (germline): SGHDT, YYEEEE. The V segment lost 4 bases and the J segment 6 bases; nucleotides outside the gene matches: 11. The sequence came from an adult with an advanced solid tumor such as melanoma, head and neck, liver or kidney cancer. Sequencing was performed on CD4+ or CD8+ T cells sorted from blood, taken in a trial of the OX40 agonist ivuxolimab. The chain recombines TRBV5-6 with TRBJ2-1; 12 positions match TRBD2. Here the CDR3 reads CASSRDLSLAGGNEQFF. CDR3 nucleotide sequence: TGTGCCAGCAGCAGGGATCTGTCACTAGCGGGGGGCAATGAGCAGTTCTTC.